These 28 T cell receptor beta chains share one sample of origin, sequenced in a study of tumor-infiltrating lymphocytes in localized non-small cell lung cancer. Profiling relied on immunoSEQ multiplex PCR, and the TCRdb table lists in-frame clones only, not all of them. The repertoire holds about 15,000 clones, with nearly 70% as singletons. Sequencing used uninvolved lung tissue not adjacent to the tumor. The receptor set was obtained from a human donor with non-small cell lung cancer.

The CDR3 nucleotides are TGTGCCAGCAGCCCCCGGCTAAAATACGAGCAGTACTTC. Translating it yields CASSPRLKYEQYF. This rearrangement joins TRBV11-2 to TRBJ2-7; the D is unclear. Germline values: CDR1 SGHAT, CDR2 FQNNGV. This CDR3 region has 13 residues. The V and J ends lost 5 bases and 4 bases respectively, with 12 bases between them.

The chain joins TRBV5-5 to TRBJ2-7, with 7 bases lining up with TRBD1. Trimming cost V 5 bases and J 2 bases; bases outside gene matches: 10. CDR1 and CDR2 (germline): SGHKS, YYEKEE (reference sequence). The CDR3 sequence is 15 residues long. CDR3: CASRFSGTETYEQYF. The CDR3, as DNA: TGTGCCAGCAGGTTCTCCGGGACAGAGACCTACGAGCAGTACTTC.

The gene calls are TRBV7-6 and TRBJ2-7; 8 bases line up with TRBD2. V trimming: 1 base; J trimming: 2 bases; junction bases outside the gene matches: 10. Germline-derived CDR1 and CDR2 are SGHVS and FNYEAQ. The CDR3 is made up of 17 amino acids. The DNA for the CDR3 is TGTGCCAGCAGCTTAGTTCCGGGACTAGACAATACCTACGAGCAGTACTTC. It codes for CASSLVPGLDNTYEQYF.

CDR3 nucleotide sequence: TGTGCCACCCTAGGAGACAGGGGAAGCAATCAGCCCCAGCATTTT. As protein: CATLGDRGSNQPQHF. This chain connects TRBV19 to TRBJ1-5, with 8 bases fitting TRBD1. The CDR3 totals 15 residues. Germline CDR1 LNHDA, CDR2 SQIVND (reference sequence). After removal of 10 bases from V and 1 base from J, the junction contained 9 bases not matched to a gene.

The chain combines TRBV7-3 with TRBJ2-6; no clear D gene. The CDR3 spans 14 residues. V was shortened by 5 bases and J by 2 bases, with 7 bases between the two germline ends. From germline, CDR1 is SGHTA and CDR2 FQGTGA. The CDR3 nucleotides are TGTGCCAGCAGCAGGACGACTGGGGCCAACGTCCTGACTTTC. Translating gives CASSRTTGANVLTF.

A few counts support this clone. The gene calls are TRBV28 and TRBJ2-7, with TRBD1 matching 8 bases. The CDR3 sequence is 15 residues long. With 10 bases clipped from V and 1 base from J, the junction kept 12 bases outside the gene matches. The germline CDR1 and CDR2 sequences are MDHEN and SYDVKM. The CDR3 spells CATLRGRFTSYEQYF. The DNA of the CDR3 is TGTGCCACCCTCAGGGGGCGCTTCACATCCTACGAGCAGTACTTC.

J is TRBJ1-1 and V is TRBV6-1; the D gene is possibly TRBD1 (6 bases). This CDR3 comprises 11 residues. Trimming pared 6 bases from V and 6 bases from J, leaving 8 bases between. The germline V gene has CDR1 MNHNS and CDR2 SASEGT. This chain's CDR3 is CASSWTAEAFF. The CDR3 region has the DNA TGTGCCAGCAGCTGGACAGCTGAAGCTTTCTTT.

This sequence joins TRBV5-1 and TRBJ2-3; D is perhaps TRBD1 (5 bases). Germline CDR1 is SGHRS and CDR2 is YFSETQ. With 3 bases removed from V and 5 bases from J, the gap between germline ends came to 10 bases. CDR3 length equals 13 residues. The CDR3 DNA reads TGCGCCAGCAGCTGGGGCCTTCGAGATACGCAGTATTTT. It is translated as CASSWGLRDTQYF.

The V gene is TRBV30, the J gene TRBJ1-1; a possible D gene is TRBD1 (5 bases). Germline-derived CDR1 and CDR2 are GTSNPN and SVGIG (reference sequence). This CDR3 spans 15 amino acids. With 3 bases removed from V and 5 bases from J, the gap between germline ends came to 19 bases. DNA for the CDR3: TGTGCCTGGAGGGAGGGGCTCGGCGGGTGGACTGAAGCTTTCTTT. Its protein is CAWREGLGGWTEAFF.

V gene TRBV4-1 combines with J gene TRBJ2-7; D unclear. V was clipped by 0 bases and J by 1 base, with 10 bases between them. The germline CDR1 and CDR2 sequences are MGHRA and YSYEKL. CDR3 length: 15 amino acids. CDR3 in amino acids: CASSQDLWGSYEQYF. CDR3 in DNA: TGCGCCAGCAGCCAAGATCTTTGGGGTTCCTACGAGCAGTACTTC.

The gene calls are TRBV30 and TRBJ2-1; D remains unclear. The V gene lost 2 bases and the J gene lost 12 bases, with 20 bases spanning the gap. This CDR3 is 14 amino acids long. CDR1 GTSNPN and CDR2 SVGIG come from the germline V gene (reference sequence). CDR3 in amino acids: CAWSSDPSSAGQFF. The CDR3 nucleotides read TGTGCCTGGAGTTCAGATCCGTCATCCGCTGGGCAGTTCTTC. The whole variable domain, filled in from reference TRBV30 and TRBJ2-1, reads SQTIHQWPATLVQPVGSPLSLECTVEGTSNPNLYWYRQAAGRGLQLLFYSVGIGQISSEVPQNLSASRPQDRQFILSSKKLLLSDSGFYLCAWSSDPSSAGQFFGPGTRLTVL.

This clone has just a few counts. The chain couples TRBV5-1 to TRBJ1-2; TRBD1 might be the D (6 bases). The germline V gene encodes CDR1 SGHRS and CDR2 YFSETQ. The ends were cut back, 4 bases at V and 8 bases at J, with 21 bases in the middle. The CDR3 has 15 residues. Here the CDR3 DNA reads TGCGCCAGCAGCCAAGCCGCGGGGGGGCGGCAGGGCTACACCTTC. Its translation: CASSQAAGGRQGYTF.

The V gene is TRBV6-5, the J gene TRBJ2-1; either TRBD1 or TRBD2 may fit D (6 bases each). Trimming stripped 2 bases from V and 9 bases from J, with 20 bases between. The length of the CDR3 is 16 residues. CDR1 MNHEY and CDR2 SVGAGI come from the germline V gene. The DNA for the CDR3 is TGTGCCAGCAGTTACGGCGACAGGCGAGCCGGGAGTGAGCAGTTCTTC. Protein: CASSYGDRRAGSEQFF.

The CDR3 sequence is CASSLAGVGETQYF. In nucleotides, the CDR3 is TGTGCCAGCAGCCTTGCCGGGGTGGGAGAGACCCAGTACTTC. The genes are TRBV7-3 and TRBJ2-5, with a tentative D call TRBD2 (5 bases). CDR3 length: 14 residues. Germline V lookup: CDR1 SGHTA, CDR2 FQGTGA. V lost 5 bases to trimming and J lost 4 bases, with 14 bases between them.

The rearrangement joins TRBV2 to TRBJ1-2, with a tentative D call TRBD1 (5 bases). Deletions cut 3 bases from V and 8 bases from J, with 13 bases between. CDR1 and CDR2 from the germline V gene are SNHLY and FYNNEI. The CDR3 runs 13 residues. The CDR3: CASSDVQGIGYTF. CDR3 nucleotides: TGTGCCAGCAGTGATGTTCAGGGAATCGGCTACACCTTC.

The chain combines TRBV5-1 with TRBJ1-1; TRBD1 agrees at 7 bases. J gave up 0 bases and V 4 bases, and 12 bases lay outside the gene matches. Germline-derived CDR1 and CDR2 are SGHRS and YFSETQ. The CDR3 totals 17 residues. The CDR3 bases are TGCGCCAGCAGCCCCAGGGGGTTACCCTTTCTGAACACTGAAGCTTTCTTT. It yields the protein CASSPRGLPFLNTEAFF.

The V gene is TRBV25-1, the J gene TRBJ1-5, with TRBD1 as a possible D gene (6 bases). The CDR3 sequence is 13 residues long. CDR1 is MGHDK, CDR2 SYGVNS, per germline. Trimming left V 8 bases short and J 7 bases short, with 15 bases between. The CDR3 DNA follows: TGTGCCAGCGAGGGGGAGGCAGGCCAGCCCCAGCATTTT. Translated: CASEGEAGQPQHF.

The chain carries TRBV11-2 and TRBJ2-1; the D is unclear. Per the germline V gene, CDR1 is SGHAT and CDR2 is FQNNGV. V lost 3 bases and J 7 bases, leaving 1 base between the germline ends. CDR3 length: 10 residues. CDR3 DNA: TGTGCCAGCAGCTTGAATGAGCAGTTCTTC. Translating it yields CASSLNEQFF. Looking up the rest from reference TRBV11-2 and TRBJ2-1 gives the full variable domain: EAGVAQSPRYKIIEKRQSVAFWCNPISGHATLYWYQQILGQGPKLLIQFQNNGVVDDSQLPKDRFSAERLKGVDSTLKIQPAKLEDSAVYLCASSLNEQFFGPGTRLTVL.

The chain recombines TRBV5-1 with TRBJ1-6; 7 positions agree with TRBD1. The V gene end was trimmed by 2 bases and the J gene end by 9 bases; junction bases not matched to a gene: 8. Germline V lookup: CDR1 SGHRS, CDR2 YFSETQ. There are 15 residues in the CDR3. The chain's CDR3 is CASSFTGEEGSPLHF. Written as DNA, the CDR3 is TGCGCCAGCAGCTTTACAGGGGAGGAAGGTTCACCCCTCCACTTT.

In its sample, this clone was seen once. The chain carries TRBV11-1 and TRBJ1-5, with D tentatively TRBD1 (6 bases). The V gene lost 3 bases and the J gene lost 6 bases, with 9 bases spanning the gap. The germline gives CDR1 SGHAT, CDR2 FQDESV (reference sequence). The CDR3 contains 13 residues. The CDR3 sequence: CASSLTGGQPQHF. In DNA, the CDR3 is TGTGCCAGCAGCTTGACAGGAGGTCAGCCCCAGCATTTT. Complete variable domain (other parts from reference TRBV11-1 and TRBJ1-5): EAEVAQSPRYKITEKSQAVAFWCDPISGHATLYWYRQILGQGPELLVQFQDESVVDDSQLPKDRFSAERLKGVDSTLKIQPAELGDSAMYLCASSLTGGQPQHFGDGTRLSIL.

This clone was recorded only once. The chain has TRBV19 and TRBJ2-2; 15 bases map to TRBD2. From germline, CDR1 is LNHDA and CDR2 SQIVND (reference sequence). The ends lost 5 bases at V and 2 bases at J; junction bases unmatched: 6. This CDR3 has 18 amino acids. CDR3 protein: CASSPGTSGRYNTGELFF. CDR3 nucleotide sequence: TGTGCCAGTAGTCCCGGGACTAGCGGGAGGTACAACACCGGGGAGCTGTTTTTT. The variable domain in full, with the rest retrieved from reference TRBV19 and TRBJ2-2, is DGGITQSPKYLFRKEGQNVTLSCEQNLNHDAMYWYRQDPGQGLRLIYYSQIVNDFQKGDIAEGYSVSREKKESFPLTVTSAQKNPTAFYLCASSPGTSGRYNTGELFFGEGSRLTVL.

The V call is TRBV20-1, the J call TRBJ2-7; D possibly matches TRBD1 or TRBD2 (5 bases each). There are 11 residues in the CDR3. Trimming left V 6 bases short and J 2 bases short, with 8 bases between. The germline V gene has CDR1 DFQATT and CDR2 SNEGSKA (reference sequence). As DNA, the CDR3 is TGCAGTGCACGGGACGCCTACGAGCAGTACTTC. It translates to CSARDAYEQYF.

The rearrangement joins TRBV19 to TRBJ2-2; 9 nucleotides align to TRBD1. The CDR3 totals 15 residues. The germline CDR1 and CDR2 sequences are LNHDA and SQIVND (reference sequence). Losses at the gene ends were 9 bases for V and 2 bases for J; bases not matched to a gene: 7. This CDR3 reads CASARGQGNTGELFF. Written as DNA, the CDR3 is TGTGCCAGCGCCAGGGGACAGGGCAACACCGGGGAGCTGTTTTTT.

This chain uses TRBV7-3 with TRBJ1-6; unclear D gene. The germline V and J ends were trimmed by 2 bases and 6 bases, with 8 bases remaining between them. This CDR3 region has 14 residues. Per the germline V gene, CDR1 is SGHTA and CDR2 is FQGTGA. The DNA for the CDR3 is TGTGCCAGCAGCTTAGACTGGATTAATTCACCCCTCCACTTT. Translation: CASSLDWINSPLHF.

The chain uses TRBV6-1 and TRBJ1-1, with 10 bases fitting TRBD1. V gave up 3 bases and J gave up 5 bases; unmatched junction bases: 6. CDR1 and CDR2 (germline): MNHNS, SASEGT. The CDR3 length is 15 residues. The CDR3 DNA sequence: TGTGCCAGCAGTGATGTTGGACAGGGGGGAACTGAAGCTTTCTTT. Translating it yields CASSDVGQGGTEAFF.

This chain links TRBV28 with TRBJ1-5, with 9 bases that match TRBD1. The CDR3 runs 15 residues. After removal of 4 bases from V and 5 bases from J, the junction contained 6 bases not matched to a gene. Germline V gives CDR1 MDHEN, CDR2 SYDVKM. The chain's CDR3 is CASSSGQGRDQPQHF. In DNA form, the CDR3 reads TGTGCCAGCAGTTCGGGACAGGGAAGGGATCAGCCCCAGCATTTT.

The chain joins TRBV7-2 to TRBJ2-5; weak D call: TRBD1 (6 bases). CDR3 length: 14 amino acids. The V end lost 5 bases, the J end lost 0 bases, and 10 bases lay between the germline ends. From germline, CDR1 is SGHTA and CDR2 FQGNSA. The CDR3: CASSKGGYQETQYF. CDR3 DNA sequence: TGTGCCAGCAGCAAAGGGGGATACCAAGAGACCCAGTACTTC.

The J gene is TRBJ2-5, the V gene TRBV29-1, with D possibly TRBD1 on 5 matching bases. Trimming took 0 bases from V and 7 from J, leaving 12 bases between them. CDR1 and CDR2 from the germline V gene are SQVTM and ANQGSEA. The CDR3 extends over 13 amino acids. Here the CDR3 DNA reads TGCAGCGTTGAAGAGAAAGGGGTCGGGACCCAGTACTTC. Its protein is CSVEEKGVGTQYF.